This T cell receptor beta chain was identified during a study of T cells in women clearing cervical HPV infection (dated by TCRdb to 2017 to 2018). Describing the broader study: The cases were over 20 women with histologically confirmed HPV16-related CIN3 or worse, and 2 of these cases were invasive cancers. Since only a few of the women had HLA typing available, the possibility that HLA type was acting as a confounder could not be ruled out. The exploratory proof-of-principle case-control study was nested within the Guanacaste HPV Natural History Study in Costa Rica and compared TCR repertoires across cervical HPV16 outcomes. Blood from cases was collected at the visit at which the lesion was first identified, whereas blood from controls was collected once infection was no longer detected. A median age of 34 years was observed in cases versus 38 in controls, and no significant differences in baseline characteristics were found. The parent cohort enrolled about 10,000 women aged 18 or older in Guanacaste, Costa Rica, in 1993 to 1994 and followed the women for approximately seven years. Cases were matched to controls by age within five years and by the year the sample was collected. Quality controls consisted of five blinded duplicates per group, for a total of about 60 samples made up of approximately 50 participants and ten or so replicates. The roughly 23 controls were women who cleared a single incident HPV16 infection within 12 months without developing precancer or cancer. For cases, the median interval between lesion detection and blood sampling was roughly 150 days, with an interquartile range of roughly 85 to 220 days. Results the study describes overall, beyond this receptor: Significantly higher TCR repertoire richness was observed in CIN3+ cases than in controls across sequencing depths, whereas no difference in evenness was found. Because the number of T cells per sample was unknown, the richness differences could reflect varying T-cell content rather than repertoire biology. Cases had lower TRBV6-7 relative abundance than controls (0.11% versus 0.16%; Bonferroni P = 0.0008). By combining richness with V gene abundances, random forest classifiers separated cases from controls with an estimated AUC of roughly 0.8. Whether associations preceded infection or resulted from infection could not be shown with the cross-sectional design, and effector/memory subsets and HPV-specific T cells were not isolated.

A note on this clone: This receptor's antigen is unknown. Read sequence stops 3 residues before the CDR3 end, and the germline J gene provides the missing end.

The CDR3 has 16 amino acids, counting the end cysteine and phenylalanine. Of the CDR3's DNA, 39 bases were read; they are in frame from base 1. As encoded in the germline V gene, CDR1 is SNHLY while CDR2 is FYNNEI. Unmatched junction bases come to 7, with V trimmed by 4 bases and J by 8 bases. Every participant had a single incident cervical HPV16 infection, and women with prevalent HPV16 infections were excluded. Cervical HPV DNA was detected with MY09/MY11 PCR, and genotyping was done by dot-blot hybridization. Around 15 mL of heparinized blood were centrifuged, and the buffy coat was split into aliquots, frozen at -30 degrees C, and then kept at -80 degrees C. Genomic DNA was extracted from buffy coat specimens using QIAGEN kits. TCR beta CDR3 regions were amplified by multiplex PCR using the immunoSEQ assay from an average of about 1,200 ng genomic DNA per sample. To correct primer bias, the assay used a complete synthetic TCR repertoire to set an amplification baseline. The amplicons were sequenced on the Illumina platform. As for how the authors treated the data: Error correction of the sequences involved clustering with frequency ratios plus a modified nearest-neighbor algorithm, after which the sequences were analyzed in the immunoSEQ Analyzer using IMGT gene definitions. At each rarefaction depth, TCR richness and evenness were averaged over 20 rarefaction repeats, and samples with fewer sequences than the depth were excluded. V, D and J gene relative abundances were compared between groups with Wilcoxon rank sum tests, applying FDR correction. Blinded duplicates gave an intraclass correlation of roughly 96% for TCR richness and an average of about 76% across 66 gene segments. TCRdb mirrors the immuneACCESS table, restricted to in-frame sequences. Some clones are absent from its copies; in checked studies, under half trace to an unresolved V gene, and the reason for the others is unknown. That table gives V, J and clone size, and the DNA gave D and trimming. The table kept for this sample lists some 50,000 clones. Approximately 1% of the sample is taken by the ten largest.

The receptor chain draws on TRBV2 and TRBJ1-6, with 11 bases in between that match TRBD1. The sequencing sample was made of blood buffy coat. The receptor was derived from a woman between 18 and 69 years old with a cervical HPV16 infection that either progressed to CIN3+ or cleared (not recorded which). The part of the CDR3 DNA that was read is TGTGCCAGCAGTGGAGGACAGGGGGCTAGTGATTCACCC. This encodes CASSGGQGASDSP. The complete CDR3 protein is CASSGGQGASDSPLHF. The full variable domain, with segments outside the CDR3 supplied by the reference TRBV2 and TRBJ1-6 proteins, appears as EPEVTQTPSHQVTQMGQEVILRCVPISNHLYFYWYRQILGQKVEFLVSFYNNEISEKSEIFDDQFSVERPDGSNFTLKIRSTKLEDSAMYFCASSGGQGASDSPLHFGNGTRLTVT.